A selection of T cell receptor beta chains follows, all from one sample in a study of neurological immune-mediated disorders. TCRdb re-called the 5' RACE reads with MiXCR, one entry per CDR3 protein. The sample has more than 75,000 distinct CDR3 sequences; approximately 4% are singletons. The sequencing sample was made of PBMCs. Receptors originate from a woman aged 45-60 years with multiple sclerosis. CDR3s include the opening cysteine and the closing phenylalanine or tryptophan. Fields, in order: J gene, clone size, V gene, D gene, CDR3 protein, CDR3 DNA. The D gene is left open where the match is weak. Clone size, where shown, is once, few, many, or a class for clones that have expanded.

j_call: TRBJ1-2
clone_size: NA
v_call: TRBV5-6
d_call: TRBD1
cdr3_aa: CASSSGGYGYTF
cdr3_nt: TGTGCCAGCAGTTCAGGGGGCTATGGCTACACCTTC

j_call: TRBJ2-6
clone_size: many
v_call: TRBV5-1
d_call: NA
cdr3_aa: CASSPPRGIPVSGANVLTF
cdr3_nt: TGCGCCAGCAGCCCGCCCAGAGGGATACCTGTCTCTGGGGCCAACGTCCTGACTTTC

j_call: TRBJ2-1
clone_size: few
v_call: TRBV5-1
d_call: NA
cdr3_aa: CASSPMRLIEQFF
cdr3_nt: TGCGCCAGCAGCCCGATGCGGCTTATTGAGCAGTTCTTC

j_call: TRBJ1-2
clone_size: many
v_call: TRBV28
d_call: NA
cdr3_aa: CASSLPQLYGYTF
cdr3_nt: TGTGCCAGCAGTTTACCACAGCTCTATGGCTACACCTTC

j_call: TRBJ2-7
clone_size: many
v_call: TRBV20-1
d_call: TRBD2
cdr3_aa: CSAEGEGYDEQYF
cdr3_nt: TGCAGTGCCGAAGGGGAGGGATACGACGAGCAGTACTTC

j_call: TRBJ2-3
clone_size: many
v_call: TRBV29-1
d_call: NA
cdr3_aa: CSEARTDFTDTQYF
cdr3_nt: TGCAGCGAAGCAAGGACAGATTTCACAGATACGCAGTATTTT

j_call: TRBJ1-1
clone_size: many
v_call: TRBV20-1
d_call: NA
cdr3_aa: CSASPENTEAFF
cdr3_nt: TGCAGTGCTAGTCCGGAGAACACTGAAGCTTTCTTT

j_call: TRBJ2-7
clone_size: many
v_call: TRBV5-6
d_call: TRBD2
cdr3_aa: CASSWGLGGHEQYF
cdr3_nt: TGTGCCAGCAGCTGGGGACTAGGGGGTCACGAGCAGTACTTC

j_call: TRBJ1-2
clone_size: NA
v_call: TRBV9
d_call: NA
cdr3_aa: CASSVEAGPYGYTF
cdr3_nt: TGTGCCAGCAGCGTAGAAGCAGGCCCCTATGGCTACACCTTC

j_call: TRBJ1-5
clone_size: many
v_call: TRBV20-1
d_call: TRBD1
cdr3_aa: CSARPDRASNQPQHF
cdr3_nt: TGCAGTGCTAGACCAGACAGGGCTAGCAATCAGCCCCAGCATTTT

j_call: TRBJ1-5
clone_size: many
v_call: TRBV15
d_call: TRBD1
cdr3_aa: CATSTGQGNNQPQHF
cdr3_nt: TGTGCCACCAGCACCGGACAGGGGAACAATCAGCCCCAGCATTTT

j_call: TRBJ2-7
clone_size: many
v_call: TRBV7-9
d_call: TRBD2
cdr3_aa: CASTDAGLAGSYEQYF
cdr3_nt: TGTGCCAGCACTGATGCGGGACTAGCGGGGTCCTACGAGCAGTACTTC

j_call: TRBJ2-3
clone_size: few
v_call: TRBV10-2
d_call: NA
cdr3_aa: CASSEADTQYF
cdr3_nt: TGCGCCAGCAGTGAAGCAGATACGCAGTATTTT

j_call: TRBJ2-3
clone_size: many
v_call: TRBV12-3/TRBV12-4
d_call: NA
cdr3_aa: CASNRDSTDTQYF
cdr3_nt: TGTGCCAGCAACAGGGACAGCACAGATACGCAGTATTTT

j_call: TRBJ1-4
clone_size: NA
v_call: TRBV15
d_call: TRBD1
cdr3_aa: CATSRSTGQGGGKLFF
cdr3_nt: TGTGCCACCAGCAGATCAACGGGACAGGGAGGCGGAAAACTGTTTTTT

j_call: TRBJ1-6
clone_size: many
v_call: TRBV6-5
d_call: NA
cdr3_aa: CASSYRGRHNSPLHF
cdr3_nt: TGTGCCAGCAGTTACCGGGGCAGGCATAATTCACCCCTCCACTTT

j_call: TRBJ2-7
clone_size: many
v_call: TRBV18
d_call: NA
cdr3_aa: CASSPSPSSYEQYF
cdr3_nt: TGTGCCAGCTCACCATCTCCCAGCTCCTACGAGCAGTACTTC

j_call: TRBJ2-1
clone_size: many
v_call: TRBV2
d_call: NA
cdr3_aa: CASRVAVSSYNEQFF
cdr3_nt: TGTGCCAGCAGAGTAGCGGTGAGCTCCTACAATGAGCAGTTCTTC

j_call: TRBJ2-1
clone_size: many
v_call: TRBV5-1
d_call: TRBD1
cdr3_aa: CASYGQGSYNEQFF
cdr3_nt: TGCGCCAGTTATGGACAGGGCTCCTACAATGAGCAGTTCTTC

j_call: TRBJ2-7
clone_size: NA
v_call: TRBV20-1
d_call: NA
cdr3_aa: CSARDQGPSYEQYF
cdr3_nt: TGCAGTGCTAGAGATCAGGGGCCCTCCTACGAGCAGTACTTC

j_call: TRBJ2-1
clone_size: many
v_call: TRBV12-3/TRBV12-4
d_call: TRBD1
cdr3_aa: CASSLVMTGGDEQFF
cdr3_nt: TGTGCCAGCAGTTTAGTTATGACAGGGGGCGATGAGCAGTTCTTC

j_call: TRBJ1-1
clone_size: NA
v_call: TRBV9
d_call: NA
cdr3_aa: CASSVWGPGEAFF
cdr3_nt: TGTGCCAGCAGCGTCTGGGGGCCGGGTGAAGCTTTCTTT

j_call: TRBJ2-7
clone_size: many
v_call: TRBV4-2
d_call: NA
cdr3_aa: CASSQDTGPSEQYF
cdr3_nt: TGTGCCAGCAGCCAAGATACCGGACCTTCAGAGCAGTACTTC

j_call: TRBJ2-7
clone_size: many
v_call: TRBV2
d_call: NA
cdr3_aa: CASSEYHGAYEQYF
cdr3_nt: TGTGCCAGCAGTGAATATCACGGAGCCTACGAGCAGTACTTC

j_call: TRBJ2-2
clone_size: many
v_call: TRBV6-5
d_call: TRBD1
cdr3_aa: CASSYEGAATGELFF
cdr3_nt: TGTGCCAGCAGTTACGAGGGGGCGGCCACCGGGGAGCTGTTTTTT

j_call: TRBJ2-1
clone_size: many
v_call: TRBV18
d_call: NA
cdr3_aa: CASSSSPEQFF
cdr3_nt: TGTGCCAGCTCATCCAGTCCTGAGCAGTTCTTC

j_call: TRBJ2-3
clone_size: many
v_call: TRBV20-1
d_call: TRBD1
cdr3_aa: CSARVRGTTDTQYF
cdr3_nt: TGCAGTGCTAGAGTCAGGGGGACCACAGATACGCAGTATTTT

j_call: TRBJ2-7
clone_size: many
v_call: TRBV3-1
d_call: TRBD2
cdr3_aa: CASSQGLAGDPYEQYF
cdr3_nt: TGTGCCAGCAGCCAAGGGCTAGCGGGGGACCCCTACGAGCAGTACTTC

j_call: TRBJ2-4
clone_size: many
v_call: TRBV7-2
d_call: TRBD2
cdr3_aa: CASSIIGGAAKNIQYF
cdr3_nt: TGTGCCAGCAGCATCATCGGGGGGGCGGCCAAAAACATTCAGTACTTC

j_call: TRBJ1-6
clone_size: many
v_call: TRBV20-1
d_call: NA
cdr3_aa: CSASRGAGNSPLHF
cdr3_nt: TGCAGTGCTAGTAGGGGGGCAGGGAACTCACCCCTCCACTTT

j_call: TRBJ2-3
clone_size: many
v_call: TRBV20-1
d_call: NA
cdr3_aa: CSANTKGLTDTQYF
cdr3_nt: TGCAGTGCTAACACTAAGGGGCTCACAGATACGCAGTATTTT

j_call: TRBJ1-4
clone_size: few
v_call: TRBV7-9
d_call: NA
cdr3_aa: CASSGPAGERGEKLFF
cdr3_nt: TGTGCCAGCAGCGGCCCCGCGGGGGAACGGGGTGAAAAACTGTTTTTT

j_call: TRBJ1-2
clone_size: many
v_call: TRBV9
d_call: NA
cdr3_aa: CASSDIAGTPPVWIPNYGYTF
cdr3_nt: TGTGCCAGCAGCGACATCGCCGGGACACCTCCCGTCTGGATCCCTAACTATGGCTACACCTTC

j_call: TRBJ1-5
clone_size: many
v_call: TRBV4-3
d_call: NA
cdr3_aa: CASSQDPAGMGNQPQHF
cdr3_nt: TGCGCCAGCAGCCAAGATCCGGCAGGGATGGGCAATCAGCCCCAGCATTTT

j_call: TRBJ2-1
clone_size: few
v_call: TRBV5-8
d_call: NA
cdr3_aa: CASSPRLGSSYNEQFF
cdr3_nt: TGTGCCAGCAGCCCCCGGCTGGGTTCCTCCTACAATGAGCAGTTCTTC

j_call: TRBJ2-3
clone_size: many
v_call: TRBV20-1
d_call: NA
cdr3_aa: CSATPPGLDFSTDTQYF
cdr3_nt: TGCAGTGCTACCCCCCCGGGACTCGACTTTTCCACAGATACGCAGTATTTT

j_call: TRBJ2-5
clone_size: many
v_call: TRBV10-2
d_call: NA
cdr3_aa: CASIGSQETQYF
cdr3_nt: TGCGCCAGCATAGGTTCCCAGGAGACCCAGTACTTC

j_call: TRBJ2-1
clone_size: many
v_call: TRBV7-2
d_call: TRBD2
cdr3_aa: CASSQGSGGIRNEQFF
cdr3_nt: TGTGCCAGCAGCCAAGGTAGCGGGGGAATTAGAAATGAGCAGTTCTTC

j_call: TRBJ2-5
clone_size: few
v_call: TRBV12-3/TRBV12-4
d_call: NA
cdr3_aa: CASSLEYLLGTQYF
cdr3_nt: TGTGCCAGCAGTTTAGAATATCTTCTGGGGACCCAGTACTTC

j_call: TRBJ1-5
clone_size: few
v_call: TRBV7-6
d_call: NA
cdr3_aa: CASSLLRGSDQPQHF
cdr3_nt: TGTGCCAGCAGCTTGTTGCGAGGGTCCGATCAGCCCCAGCATTTT

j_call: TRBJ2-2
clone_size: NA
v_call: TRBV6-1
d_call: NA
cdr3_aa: CASSLPIEWGRANTGELFF
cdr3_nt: TGTGCCAGCAGTTTACCTATCGAATGGGGCAGGGCGAACACCGGGGAGCTGTTTTTT

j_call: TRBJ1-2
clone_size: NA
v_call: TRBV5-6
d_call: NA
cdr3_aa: CASSREVSRGKTF
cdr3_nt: TGTGCCAGCAGCCGGGAGGTTTCGCGTGGCAAAACCTTC

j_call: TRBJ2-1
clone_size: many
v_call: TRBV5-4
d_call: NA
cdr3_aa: CASSLGEGGYNEQFF
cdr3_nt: TGTGCCAGCAGCTTAGGCGAGGGGGGGTACAATGAGCAGTTCTTC

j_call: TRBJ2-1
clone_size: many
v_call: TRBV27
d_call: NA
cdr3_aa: CASSLWGDYNEQFF
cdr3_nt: TGTGCCAGCAGTCTTTGGGGGGACTACAATGAGCAGTTCTTC

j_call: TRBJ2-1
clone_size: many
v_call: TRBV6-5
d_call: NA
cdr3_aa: CASSYRPDNEQFF
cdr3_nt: TGTGCCAGCAGTTACCGGCCCGACAATGAGCAGTTCTTC